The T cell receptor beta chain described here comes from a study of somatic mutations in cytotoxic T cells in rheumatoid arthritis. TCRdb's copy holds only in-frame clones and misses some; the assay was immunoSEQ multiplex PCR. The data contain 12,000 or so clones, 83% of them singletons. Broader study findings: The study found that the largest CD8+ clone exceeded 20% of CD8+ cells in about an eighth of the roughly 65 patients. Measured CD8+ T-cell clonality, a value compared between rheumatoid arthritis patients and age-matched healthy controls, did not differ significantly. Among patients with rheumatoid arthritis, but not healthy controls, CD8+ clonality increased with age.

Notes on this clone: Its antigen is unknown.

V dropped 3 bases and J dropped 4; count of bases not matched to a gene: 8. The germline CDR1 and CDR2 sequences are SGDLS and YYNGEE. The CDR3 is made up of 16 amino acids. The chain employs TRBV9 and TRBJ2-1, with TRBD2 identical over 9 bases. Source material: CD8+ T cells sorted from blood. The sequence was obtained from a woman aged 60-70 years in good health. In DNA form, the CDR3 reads TGTGCCAGCAGCGCCCCGCGAGCGGGGGGTTACAATGAGCAGTTCTTC. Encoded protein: CASSAPRAGGYNEQFF.